This record looks at one T cell receptor beta chain sequence and its context. The antigen is not known. Deletions cut 1 base from V and 9 bases from J, with 24 bases between. Germline CDR1 and CDR2: SGHVS and FNYEAQ. The CDR3 consists of 17 residues. This entry is derived from a study of siplizumab effects on memory and regulatory T cells. General study results and limits: Proliferating siplizumab-culture Tregs lacked confirmation of suppressive function.

Each sample had roughly 10^5 TCR templates assayed. Profiling relied on immunoSEQ multiplex PCR, and the TCRdb table lists in-frame clones only, not all of them. Of some 88,000 clones listed, 80% to 90% are singletons. V is TRBV7-6 and J is TRBJ2-5; D perhaps matches TRBD2 (6 bases). The specimen sequenced was CD4+ T cells sorted from blood. The clonotype was recovered from a human donor in good health. The CDR3 sequence: CASSLGGGGAAALAQYF. As DNA, the CDR3 is TGTGCCAGCAGCTTAGGCGGAGGAGGGGCCGCGGCCCTCGCCCAGTACTTC.